This is a list of T cell receptor beta chains from one sample in a study of T-cell reconstitution after alpha-beta-depleted transplantation in children. TCRdb processed the PCR reads anew with MiXCR; each CDR3 protein has one entry. The table lists 250,000 or so distinct CDR3 sequences, 20% to 30% of them singletons, with about 5% in the top ten. The source material was PBMCs, mostly from graft donor cells, sampled 360 days after TCRalphabeta/CD19-depleted stem cell transplant. The receptor source for this set is a female patient aged 2 to 10 who had a stem cell transplant for congenital amegakaryocytic thrombocytopenia, so the T cells may come from the graft donor. Each CDR3 is given with its conserved first and last residue. D genes are given only for firm matches. Clone sizes are given selectively: once, few, many, or a class where the clone is expanded.

abundance,v_gene,d_gene,j_gene,CDR3aa,CDR3nt
-,TRBV20-1,-,TRBJ1-1,CSALRNTEAFF,TGCAGTGCGCTGAGAAACACTGAAGCTTTCTTT
few,TRBV29-1,-,TRBJ2-3,CSVEAGDTQYF,TGCAGCGTTGAAGCGGGAGATACGCAGTATTTT
many,TRBV20-1,-,TRBJ2-1,CSARVVGVLYNEQFF,TGCAGTGCTAGAGTGGTTGGAGTGCTCTACAATGAGCAGTTCTTC
few,TRBV12-3/TRBV12-4,-,TRBJ1-4,CASRGGLGEKLFF,TGTGCCAGCAGGGGAGGACTTGGGGAAAAACTGTTTTTT
few,TRBV7-2,-,TRBJ2-2,CASSLGPEPTGELFF,TGTGCCAGCAGCTTAGGGCCCGAGCCCACCGGGGAGCTGTTTTTT
few,TRBV20-1,-,TRBJ2-5,CSASLSRTQYF,TGCAGTGCTAGCCTAAGCAGGACCCAGTACTTC
-,TRBV2,TRBD2,TRBJ2-5,CASTKREWEETQYF,TGTGCCAGCACAAAGCGGGAGTGGGAAGAGACCCAGTACTTC
few,TRBV13,TRBD2,TRBJ2-3,CASSHGTSGTDTQYF,TGTGCCAGCAGCCACGGGACTAGCGGCACAGATACGCAGTATTTT
few,TRBV11-2,-,TRBJ2-7,CASSSRLGISYEQYF,TGTGCCAGCAGCAGTCGACTGGGAATCAGTTACGAGCAGTACTTC
few,TRBV7-9,TRBD1,TRBJ1-2,CASSNTGGNGYTF,TGTGCCAGCAGCAATACAGGGGGCAATGGCTACACCTTC
-,TRBV29-1,TRBD1,TRBJ1-1,CSVGGTGSTEAFF,TGCAGCGTTGGAGGGACAGGGAGTACTGAAGCTTTCTTT
-,TRBV12-3/TRBV12-4,-,TRBJ2-3,CASSWGDTQYF,TGTGCCAGCAGCTGGGGGGATACGCAGTATTTT
-,TRBV10-2,-,TRBJ2-7,CASSESAFGNYEQYF,TGCGCCAGCAGTGAATCAGCCTTTGGTAATTACGAGCAGTACTTC
few,TRBV6-2/TRBV6-3,-,TRBJ2-2,CASSYWGVDTGELFF,TGTGCCAGCAGTTACTGGGGGGTGGACACCGGGGAGCTGTTTTTT
-,TRBV20-1,TRBD2,TRBJ2-3,CSARAPGGLVGDTQYF,TGCAGTGCTAGAGCTCCGGGAGGGCTAGTAGGAGATACGCAGTATTTT
few,TRBV12-3/TRBV12-4,-,TRBJ1-1,CASSPMRQESAEAFF,TGTGCCAGCAGCCCTATGCGACAGGAATCCGCTGAAGCTTTCTTT
many,TRBV10-3,-,TRBJ1-5,CAISEGARDNQPQHF,TGTGCCATCAGTGAGGGGGCCAGGGACAATCAGCCCCAGCATTTT
-,TRBV27,TRBD2,TRBJ2-7,CASSFDSGGAYEQYF,TGTGCCAGCAGTTTTGATAGCGGGGGAGCCTACGAGCAGTACTTC
-,TRBV15,-,TRBJ2-1,CATSRDVGSTPNEQFF,TGTGCCACCAGCAGAGATGTGGGCAGCACCCCGAATGAGCAGTTCTTC
-,TRBV20-1,TRBD2,TRBJ2-5,CSATGLAEETQYF,TGCAGTGCAACGGGACTAGCGGAAGAGACCCAGTACTTC
few,TRBV5-1,TRBD1,TRBJ2-1,CASSSGQGTYNEQFF,TGCGCCAGCAGCTCCGGACAGGGAACTTACAATGAGCAGTTCTTC
many,TRBV12-3/TRBV12-4,-,TRBJ1-1,CASTLGWANTEAFF,TGTGCCAGCACTCTAGGCTGGGCGAACACTGAAGCTTTCTTT
-,TRBV5-1,TRBD1,TRBJ2-7,CASRGDRVDEQYF,TGCGCCAGCAGGGGGGACAGGGTTGACGAGCAGTACTTC
-,TRBV7-9,TRBD2,TRBJ2-3,CASSLTGLAVTDTQYF,TGTGCCAGCAGCCTAACGGGACTAGCGGTCACAGATACGCAGTATTTT
-,TRBV27,TRBD2,TRBJ2-3,CASSPGGASTDTQYF,TGTGCCAGCAGCCCCGGGGGGGCCAGCACAGATACGCAGTATTTT